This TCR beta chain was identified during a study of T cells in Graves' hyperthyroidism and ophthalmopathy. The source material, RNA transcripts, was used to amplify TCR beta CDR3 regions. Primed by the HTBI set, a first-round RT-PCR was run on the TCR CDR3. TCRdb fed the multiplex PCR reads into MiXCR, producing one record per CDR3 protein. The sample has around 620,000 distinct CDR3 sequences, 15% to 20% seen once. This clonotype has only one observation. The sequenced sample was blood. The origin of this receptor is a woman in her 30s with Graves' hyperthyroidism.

The CDR3 DNA is TGTGCTAGTGGTTTGTCTTTGGACAGGTCTCAGCCCCAGCATTTT. It is translated as CASGLSLDRSQPQHF. This sequence joins TRBV12-5 and TRBJ1-5; 7 bases match TRBD1. CDR1 is LGHNT and CDR2 is FRNRAP in the germline V gene. CDR3 length: 15 amino acids. V gave up 2 bases and J gave up 6 bases; unmatched junction bases: 7. Full variable domain (missing parts from reference TRBV12-5 and TRBJ1-5): DARVTQTPRHKVTEMGQEVTMRCQPILGHNTVFWYRQTMMQGLELLAYFRNRAPLDDSGMPKDRFSAEMPDATLATLKIQPSEPRDSAVYFCASGLSLDRSQPQHFGDGTRLSIL.